This TCR beta chain was observed in a study of blood T cell repertoires in COVID-19. Looking at the study overall: PBMCs, B-cell-depleted T cells, or T cells were the source of the cDNA or gDNA that made up the material.

V lost 1 base and J lost 0, with 9 bases in between. The germline V gene has CDR1 SGHTA and CDR2 FQGNSA. The CDR3 totals 15 residues. Some clones are missing from TCRdb's copy, which holds only in-frame ones; the method was immunoSEQ multiplex PCR. The table has some 150,000 clones, around 80% seen once. Sequences were obtained from peripheral blood. This TCR was recovered from a human donor in a cohort sampled during active COVID-19. The rearrangement uses TRBV7-2 and TRBJ1-2, with no clear D. This CDR3 is CASSLVPNSNYGYTF. CDR3 in DNA: TGTGCCAGCAGCTTAGTCCCCAATTCTAACTATGGCTACACCTTC.